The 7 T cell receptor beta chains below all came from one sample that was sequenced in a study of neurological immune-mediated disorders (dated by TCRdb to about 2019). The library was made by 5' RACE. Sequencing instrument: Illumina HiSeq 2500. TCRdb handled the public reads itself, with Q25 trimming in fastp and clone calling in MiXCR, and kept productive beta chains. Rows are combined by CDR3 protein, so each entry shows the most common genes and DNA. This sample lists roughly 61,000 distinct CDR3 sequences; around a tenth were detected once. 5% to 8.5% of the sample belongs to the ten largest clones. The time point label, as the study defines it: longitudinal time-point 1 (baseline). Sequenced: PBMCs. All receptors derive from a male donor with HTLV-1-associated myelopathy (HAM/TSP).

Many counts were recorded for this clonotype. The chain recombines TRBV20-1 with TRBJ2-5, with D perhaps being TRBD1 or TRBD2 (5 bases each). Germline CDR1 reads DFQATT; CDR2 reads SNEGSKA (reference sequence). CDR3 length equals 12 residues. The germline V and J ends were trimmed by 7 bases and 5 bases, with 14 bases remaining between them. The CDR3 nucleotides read TGCAGTGTTCCCGGCAGGGAGGAGACCCAGTACTTC. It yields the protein CSVPGREETQYF.

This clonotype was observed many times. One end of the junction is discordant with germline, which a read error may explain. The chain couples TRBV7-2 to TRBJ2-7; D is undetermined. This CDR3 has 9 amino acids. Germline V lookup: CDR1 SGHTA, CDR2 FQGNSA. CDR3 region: CASGLGMDF. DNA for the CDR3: TGTGCCAGCGGGCTCGGTATGGACTTC.

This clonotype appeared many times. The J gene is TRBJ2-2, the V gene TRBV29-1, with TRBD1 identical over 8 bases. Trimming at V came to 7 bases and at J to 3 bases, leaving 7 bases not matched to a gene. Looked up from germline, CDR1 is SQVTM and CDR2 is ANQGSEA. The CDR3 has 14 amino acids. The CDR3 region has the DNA TGCAGCGCTACGACAGGGGTGCACACCGGGGAGCTGTTTTTT. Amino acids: CSATTGVHTGELFF.

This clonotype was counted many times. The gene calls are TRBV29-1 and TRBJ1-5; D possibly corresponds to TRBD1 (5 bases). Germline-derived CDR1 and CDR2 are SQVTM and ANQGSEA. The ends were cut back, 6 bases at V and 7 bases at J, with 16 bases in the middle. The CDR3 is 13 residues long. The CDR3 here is CSVGDSSNQPQHF. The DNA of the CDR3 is TGCAGCGTCGGGGACTCGTCCAACCAGCCCCAGCATTTT.

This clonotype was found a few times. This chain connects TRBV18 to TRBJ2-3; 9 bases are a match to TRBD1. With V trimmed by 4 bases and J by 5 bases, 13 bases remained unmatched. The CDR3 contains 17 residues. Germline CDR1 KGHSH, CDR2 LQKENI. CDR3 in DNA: TGTGCCAGCTCACTAACGAGGGACAGGGCCACGATAGATACGCAGTATTTT. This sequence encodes CASSLTRDRATIDTQYF. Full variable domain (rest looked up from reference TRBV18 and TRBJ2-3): NAGVMQNPRHLVRRRGQEARLRCSPMKGHSHVYWYRQLPEEGLKFMVYLQKENIIDESGMPKERFSAEFPKEGPSILRIQQVVRGDSAAYFCASSLTRDRATIDTQYFGPGTRLTVL.

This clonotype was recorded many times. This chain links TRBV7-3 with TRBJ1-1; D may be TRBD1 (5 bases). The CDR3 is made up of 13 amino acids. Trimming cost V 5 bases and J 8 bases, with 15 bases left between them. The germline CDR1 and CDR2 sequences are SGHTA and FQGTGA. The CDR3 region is CASSTDLRDEAFF. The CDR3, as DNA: TGTGCCAGCAGCACGGACCTCCGGGACGAAGCTTTCTTT.

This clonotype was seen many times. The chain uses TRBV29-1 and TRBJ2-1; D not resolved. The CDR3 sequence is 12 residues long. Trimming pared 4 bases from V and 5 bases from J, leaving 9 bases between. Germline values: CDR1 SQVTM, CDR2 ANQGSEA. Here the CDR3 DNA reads TGCAGCGTTGTCCCGCGGAACAATGAGCAGTTCTTC. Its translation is CSVVPRNNEQFF.